This entry lists 2 T cell receptor beta chains sequenced from one sample in a study of shared clonotypes between healthy human individuals. The repertoire was sequenced with immunoSEQ multiplex PCR; TCRdb's copy has only in-frame clones and lacks some. The sample lists under 650,000 clones; less than 96% were seen once. The sequencing sample was made of naive CD4+ T cells sorted from blood. As for subset: CD45RA+ positively selected. The receptors here all came from a woman aged 25 to 39 in good health.

The chain carries TRBV4-1 and TRBJ1-1, with a tentative D call TRBD1 (5 bases). This CDR3 is 17 amino acids long. The germline gives CDR1 MGHRA, CDR2 YSYEKL. Deletions cut 3 bases from V and 0 bases from J, with 17 bases between. The CDR3 DNA follows: TGCGCCAGCAGCCAGCGGGACCCGGGAGAGGTGAACACTGAAGCTTTCTTT. Encoded protein: CASSQRDPGEVNTEAFF.

This chain uses TRBV5-1 with TRBJ2-6; D is ambiguous. The germline V gene encodes CDR1 SGHRS and CDR2 YFSETQ. This CDR3 comprises 14 residues. Trimming stripped 6 bases from V and 1 base from J, with 8 bases between. The CDR3 reads CASTPDSGANVLTF. The CDR3 DNA follows: TGCGCCAGCACCCCGGATTCTGGGGCCAACGTCCTGACTTTC.